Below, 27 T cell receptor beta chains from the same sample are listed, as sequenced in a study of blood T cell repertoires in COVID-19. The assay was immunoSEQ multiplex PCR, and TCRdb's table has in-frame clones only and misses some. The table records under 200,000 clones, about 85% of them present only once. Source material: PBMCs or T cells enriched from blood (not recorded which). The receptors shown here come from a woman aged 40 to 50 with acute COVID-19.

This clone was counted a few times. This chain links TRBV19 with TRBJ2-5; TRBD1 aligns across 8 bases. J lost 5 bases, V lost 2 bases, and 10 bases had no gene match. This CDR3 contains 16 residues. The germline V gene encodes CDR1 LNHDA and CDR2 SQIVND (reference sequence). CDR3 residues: CASSISAQGAGETQYF. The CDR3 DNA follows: TGTGCCAGTAGTATATCTGCCCAGGGGGCCGGGGAGACCCAGTACTTC.

The CDR3 nucleotides are TGTGCCAGATTACTTGGGCGGGCCCCAAGGTCGGGGGGGTATAATTCACCCCTCCACTTT. It specifies CARLLGRAPRSGGYNSPLHF. The chain combines TRBV21-1 with TRBJ1-6. TRBV21-1 counts as a pseudogene. The CDR3 has 20 amino acids.

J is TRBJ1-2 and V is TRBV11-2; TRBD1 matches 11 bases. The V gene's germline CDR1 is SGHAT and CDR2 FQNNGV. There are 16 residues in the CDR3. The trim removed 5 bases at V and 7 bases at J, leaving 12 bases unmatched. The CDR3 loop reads CASSGQGAYYSGGYTF. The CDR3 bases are TGTGCCAGCAGCGGACAGGGGGCCTACTATAGTGGTGGCTACACCTTC.

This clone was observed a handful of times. The CDR3: CASNSGTGGGYTF. CDR3 sequence (DNA): TGTGCCAGCAACTCCGGGACAGGGGGCGGATACACCTTC. The chain combines TRBV2 with TRBJ1-2, with TRBD1 matching 12 bases. CDR3 length: 13 residues. CDR1 and CDR2 from the germline V gene are SNHLY and FYNNEI. V was pared by 7 bases and J by 11 bases, with 8 bases of the junction left unmatched.

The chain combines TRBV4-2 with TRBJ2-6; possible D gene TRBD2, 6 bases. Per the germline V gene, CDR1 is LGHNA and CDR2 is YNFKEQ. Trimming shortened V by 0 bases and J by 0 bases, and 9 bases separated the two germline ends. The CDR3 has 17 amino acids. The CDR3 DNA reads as TGTGCCAGCAGCCAAGAAAGGAGGGACTCTGGGGCCAACGTCCTGACTTTC. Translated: CASSQERRDSGANVLTF.

The CDR3 loop reads CASSAAGDDYEQYF. Here the CDR3 DNA reads TGCGCCAGCAGCGCGGCAGGGGACGACTACGAGCAGTACTTC. The rearrangement joins TRBV5-1 to TRBJ2-7; the D gene is possibly TRBD1 (6 bases). Germline V lookup: CDR1 SGHRS, CDR2 YFSETQ. Trimming shortened V by 4 bases and J by 3 bases, and 14 bases separated the two germline ends. The CDR3 is 14 amino acids.

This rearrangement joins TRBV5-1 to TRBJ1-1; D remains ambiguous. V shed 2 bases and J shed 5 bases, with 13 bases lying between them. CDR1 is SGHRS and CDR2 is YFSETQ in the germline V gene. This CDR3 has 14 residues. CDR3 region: CASSLGNPGTEAFF. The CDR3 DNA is TGCGCCAGCAGCTTAGGAAACCCGGGGACTGAAGCTTTCTTT.

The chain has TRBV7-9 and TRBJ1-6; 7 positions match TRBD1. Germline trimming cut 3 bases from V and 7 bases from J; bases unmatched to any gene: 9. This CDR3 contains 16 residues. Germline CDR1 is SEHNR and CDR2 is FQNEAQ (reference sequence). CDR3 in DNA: TGTGCCAGCAGCTTTTCGGGCGACAGGGCAAATTCACCCCTCCACTTT. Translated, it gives CASSFSGDRANSPLHF.

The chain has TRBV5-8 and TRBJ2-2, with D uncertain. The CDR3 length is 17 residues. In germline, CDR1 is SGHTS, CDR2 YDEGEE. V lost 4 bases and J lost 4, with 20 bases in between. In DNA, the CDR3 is TGTGCCAGCAGCCTCGCTCTAACAGTGTCGAGCACCGGGGAGCTGTTTTTT. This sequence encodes CASSLALTVSSTGELFF.

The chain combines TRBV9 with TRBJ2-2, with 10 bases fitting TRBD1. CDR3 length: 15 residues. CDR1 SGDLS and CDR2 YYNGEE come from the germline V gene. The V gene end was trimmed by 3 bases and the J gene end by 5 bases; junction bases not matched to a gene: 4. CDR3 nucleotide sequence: TGTGCCAGCAGCGGGACAGGGGGGGAGACCGGGGAGCTGTTTTTT. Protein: CASSGTGGETGELFF.

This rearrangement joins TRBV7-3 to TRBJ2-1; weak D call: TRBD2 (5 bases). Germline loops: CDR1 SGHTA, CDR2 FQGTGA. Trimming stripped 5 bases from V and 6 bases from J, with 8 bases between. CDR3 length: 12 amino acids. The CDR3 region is CASSPEGNEQFF. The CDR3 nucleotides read TGTGCCAGCAGCCCCGAGGGCAATGAGCAGTTCTTC. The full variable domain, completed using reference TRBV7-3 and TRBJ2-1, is GAGVSQTPSNKVTEKGKYVELRCDPISGHTALYWYRQSLGQGPEFLIYFQGTGAADDSGLPNDRFFAVRPEGSVSTLKIQRTERGDSAVYLCASSPEGNEQFFGPGTRLTVL.

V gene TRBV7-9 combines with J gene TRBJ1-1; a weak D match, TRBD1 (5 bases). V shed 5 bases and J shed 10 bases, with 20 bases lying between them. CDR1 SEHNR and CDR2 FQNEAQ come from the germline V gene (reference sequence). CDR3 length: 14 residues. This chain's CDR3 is CASSARDRETVAFF. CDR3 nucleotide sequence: TGTGCCAGCAGCGCCCGTGACAGAGAAACGGTAGCTTTCTTT.

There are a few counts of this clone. This chain's CDR3 is CASDGHYEQYF. The CDR3 DNA sequence: TGTGCCTCGGACGGACACTACGAGCAGTACTTC. The rearrangement links TRBV30 to TRBJ2-7; D perhaps matches TRBD1 (5 bases). Looked up from germline, CDR1 is GTSNPN and CDR2 is SVGIG (reference sequence). The CDR3 is made up of 11 amino acids. Trimming shortened V by 7 bases and J by 3 bases, and 10 bases separated the two germline ends. The variable domain in full, completed from reference TRBV30 and TRBJ2-7, reads SQTIHQWPATLVQPVGSPLSLECTVEGTSNPNLYWYRQAAGRGLQLLFYSVGIGQISSEVPQNLSASRPQDRQFILSSKKLLLSDSGFYLCASDGHYEQYFGPGTRLTVT.

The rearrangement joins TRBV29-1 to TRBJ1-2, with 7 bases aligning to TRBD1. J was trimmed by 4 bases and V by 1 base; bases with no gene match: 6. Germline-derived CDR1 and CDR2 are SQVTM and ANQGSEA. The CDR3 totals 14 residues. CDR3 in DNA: TGCAGCGTTGAAGGGAGGGGGCTGGGCTATGGCTACACCTTC. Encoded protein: CSVEGRGLGYGYTF.

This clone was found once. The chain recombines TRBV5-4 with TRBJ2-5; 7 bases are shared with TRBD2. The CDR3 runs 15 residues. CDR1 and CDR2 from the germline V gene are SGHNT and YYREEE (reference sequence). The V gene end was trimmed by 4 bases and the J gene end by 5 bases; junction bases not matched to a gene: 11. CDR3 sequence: CASSDPSGHAETQYF. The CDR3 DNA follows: TGTGCCAGCAGCGACCCTAGCGGTCATGCCGAGACCCAGTACTTC.

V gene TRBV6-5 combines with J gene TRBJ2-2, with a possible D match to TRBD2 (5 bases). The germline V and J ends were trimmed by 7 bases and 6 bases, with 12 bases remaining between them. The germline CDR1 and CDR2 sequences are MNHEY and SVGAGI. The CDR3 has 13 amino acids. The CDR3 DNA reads TGTGCCAGCACTAGCTTTCACCCCGGGGAGCTGTTTTTT. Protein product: CASTSFHPGELFF.

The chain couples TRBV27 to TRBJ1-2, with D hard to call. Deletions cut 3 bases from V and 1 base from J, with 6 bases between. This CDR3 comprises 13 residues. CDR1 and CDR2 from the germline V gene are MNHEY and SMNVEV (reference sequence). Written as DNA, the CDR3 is TGTGCCAGCAGTTTTCATAGTAACTATGGCTACACCTTC. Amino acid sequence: CASSFHSNYGYTF.

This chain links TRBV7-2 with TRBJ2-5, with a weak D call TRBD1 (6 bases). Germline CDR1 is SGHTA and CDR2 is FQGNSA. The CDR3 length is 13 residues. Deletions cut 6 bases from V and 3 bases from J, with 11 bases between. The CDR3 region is CASRIAGEETQYF. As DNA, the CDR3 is TGTGCCAGCAGGATAGCAGGGGAAGAGACCCAGTACTTC.

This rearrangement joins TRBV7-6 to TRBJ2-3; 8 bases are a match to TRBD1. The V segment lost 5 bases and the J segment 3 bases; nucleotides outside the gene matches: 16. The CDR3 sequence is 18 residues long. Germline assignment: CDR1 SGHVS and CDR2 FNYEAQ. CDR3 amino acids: CASSQLQGGADGTDTQYF. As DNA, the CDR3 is TGTGCCAGCAGCCAATTACAGGGGGGCGCGGATGGAACAGATACGCAGTATTTT.

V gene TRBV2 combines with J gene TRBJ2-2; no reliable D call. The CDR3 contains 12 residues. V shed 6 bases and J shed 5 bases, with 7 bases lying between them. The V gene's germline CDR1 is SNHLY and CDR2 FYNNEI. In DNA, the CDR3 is TGTGCCAGCAGAAAGGAGACCGGGGAGCTGTTTTTT. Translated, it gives CASRKETGELFF.

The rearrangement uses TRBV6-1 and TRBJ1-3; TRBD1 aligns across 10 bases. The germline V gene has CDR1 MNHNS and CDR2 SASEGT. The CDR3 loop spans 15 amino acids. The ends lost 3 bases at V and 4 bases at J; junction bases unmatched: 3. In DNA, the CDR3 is TGTGCCAGCAGTGAGGACAGGGGGTGGGGAAACACCATATATTTT. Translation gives CASSEDRGWGNTIYF.

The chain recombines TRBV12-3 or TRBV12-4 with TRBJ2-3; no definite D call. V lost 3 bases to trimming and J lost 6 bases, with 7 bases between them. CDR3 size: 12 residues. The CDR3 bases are TGTGCCAGCAGTTTCCTTTTGGATACGCAGTATTTT. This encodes CASSFLLDTQYF.

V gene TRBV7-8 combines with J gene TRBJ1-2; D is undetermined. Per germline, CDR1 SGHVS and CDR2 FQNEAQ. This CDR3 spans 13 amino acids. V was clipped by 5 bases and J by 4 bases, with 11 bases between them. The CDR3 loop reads CASSSRRSYGYTF. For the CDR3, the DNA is TGTGCCAGCAGCAGTCGCAGGTCCTATGGCTACACCTTC.

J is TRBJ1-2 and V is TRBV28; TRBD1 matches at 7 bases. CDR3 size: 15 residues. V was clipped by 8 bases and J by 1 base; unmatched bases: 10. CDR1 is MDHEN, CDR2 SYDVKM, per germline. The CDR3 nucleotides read TGTGCCAGCTTCCTAAGAGGGGGCCGTAACTATGGCTACACCTTC. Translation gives CASFLRGGRNYGYTF.

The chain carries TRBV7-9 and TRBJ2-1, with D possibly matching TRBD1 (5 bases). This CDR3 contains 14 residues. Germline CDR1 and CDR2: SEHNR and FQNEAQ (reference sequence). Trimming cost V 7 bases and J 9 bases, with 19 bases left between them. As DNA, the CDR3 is TGTGCCAGCACTCCCGGGCAGGGTGTCGGTGAGCAGTTCTTC. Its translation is CASTPGQGVGEQFF.

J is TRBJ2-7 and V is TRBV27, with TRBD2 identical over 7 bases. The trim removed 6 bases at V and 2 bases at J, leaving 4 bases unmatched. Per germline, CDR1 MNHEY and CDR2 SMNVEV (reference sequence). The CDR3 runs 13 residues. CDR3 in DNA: TGTGCCAGCAGGACTAGCAGTACCTACGAGCAGTACTTC. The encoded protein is CASRTSSTYEQYF.

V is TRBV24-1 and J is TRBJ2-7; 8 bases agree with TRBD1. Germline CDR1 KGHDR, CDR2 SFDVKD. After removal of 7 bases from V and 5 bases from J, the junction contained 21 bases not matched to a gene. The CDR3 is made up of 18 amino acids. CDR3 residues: CATSRRGLHEGERNEQYV. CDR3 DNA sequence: TGTGCCACCAGCCGCAGGGGGCTTCACGAGGGAGAACGGAACGAGCAGTACGTC.